Reported below is one T cell receptor beta chain. This specimen belongs to a study of CD8 T cells in Susac syndrome. The CDR3 length is 13 residues. The V and J ends lost 3 bases and 4 bases respectively, with 9 bases between them. From germline, CDR1 is DFQATT and CDR2 SNEGSKA (reference sequence). An amount of RNA that ranged from roughly 0.5 to 1 ug was reverse transcribed with random hexamers. The method of amplification for TCR beta CDR3 was immunoSEQ multiplex PCR, covering 54 Vbeta and 13 Jbeta. TCRdb called the immunoSEQ multiplex PCR reads again in MiXCR, with one record for every CDR3 protein. The sample comprises around 190,000 distinct CDR3 sequences, around 94% of which are singletons, and over 0.095% rests with the top ten.

The specimen sequenced was CD4+ T cells from PBMCs. The chain uses TRBV20-1 and TRBJ2-2, with D hard to call. This sequence originates from a human donor with Susac syndrome. CDR3 residues: CSARYLATGELFF. The CDR3 nucleotides are TGCAGTGCTAGGTATTTGGCCACCGGGGAGCTGTTTTTT.